Following are 2 T cell receptor beta chains from one sample sequenced in a study of vaccination effects on CD4 cells after COVID-19. The method was immunoSEQ multiplex PCR; TCRdb's version includes in-frame clones alone and lacks a portion of them. This sample has tens of thousands of clones, with roughly 76% found just once. ViraFEST expansion of antigen-specific CD4+ T cells with viral peptide pools preceded sequencing. Subsequent to a culture period of under twelve days, CD4+ T cells were isolated. All participants had two doses of either the BNT162b2 or mRNA-1273 vaccine. No antigen has been assigned to these receptors. Sequencing was performed on CD4+ T cells from PBMCs cultured with SARS-CoV-2 spike peptides, taken after COVID-19 vaccination. The receptor source for this set is a human donor who received a COVID-19 vaccine. Some clones in this sample may be carry-over from other donors' samples.

The rearrangement uses TRBV7-2 and TRBJ1-4; D remains unclear. The ends were cut back, 6 bases at V and 0 bases at J, with 8 bases in the middle. There are 14 residues in the CDR3. Germline CDR1 SGHTA, CDR2 FQGNSA. DNA of the CDR3: TGTGCCAGCAGTTTCAGATCAACTAATGAAAAACTGTTTTTT. This encodes CASSFRSTNEKLFF.

The chain recombines TRBV2 with TRBJ1-6; D is ambiguous. This CDR3 is 13 amino acids long. V lost 7 bases to trimming and J lost 9 bases, with 13 bases between them. The V gene's germline CDR1 is SNHLY and CDR2 FYNNEI. CDR3 DNA sequence: TGTGCCAGCATCAGATCAGGCGGTTCACCCCTCCACTTT. Encoded protein: CASIRSGGSPLHF.